This T cell receptor (beta chain) was retrieved from a study of CD8+CD57+ T cells in acquired aplastic anemia. Study results and caveats: Overlap between patients and controls comprised 25 to 35 CD8+ CDR3 sequences.

In germline, CDR1 is LGHNA, CDR2 YNFKEQ. The CDR3 is 11 amino acids in total, end residues counted. This clonotype appeared a single time. Its specificity is unknown. This CDR3 is missing its conserved last phenylalanine or tryptophan, likely due to a read error. The DNA is omitted, as the CDR3 cannot be located on it reliably, and the CDR3 follows TCRdb's listing. TCR beta VDJ and CDR3 profiles were obtained from a genomic DNA template. TCRdb reprocessed the reads via MiXCR and lists one record per CDR3 protein. The repertoire consists of 250,000 to 300,000 distinct CDR3 sequences, with 50% to 70% occurring once and the leading ten covering 6.5% to 10%.

The V gene is TRBV4-2, the J gene TRBJ2-3; the table's D gene call, TRBD1, was not cross checked with the DNA. The sequencing input was sorted CD4+, CD8+, or CD8+CD57+ T cells (not recorded which) from PBMCs. The source of this sequence is a human donor with severe aplastic anemia or a healthy control (not recorded which). The CDR3: CASSQEGAKFY.